A single sample is the source of the 8 T cell receptor beta chains below, sequenced in a study of T cell repertoires in cytomegalovirus infection. TCRdb re-called the reads through MiXCR, storing one row per CDR3 protein. Of around 530,000 distinct CDR3 sequences in the sample, more than 15% are singletons; the top ten hold roughly a quarter. The sample taken for sequencing was CD8+ T cells from PBMCs. These receptors originate from a human donor in good health (CMV status not recorded). Some clones in this sample may be carry-over from other donors' samples.

This clonotype came up many times. CDR3 sequence reads: CASSPRVGSYEQYF. DNA for the CDR3: TGTGCCAGCAGCCCACGAGTAGGATCCTACGAGCAGTACTTC. The V and J genes are TRBV11-2 and TRBJ2-7; D gene uncertain. This CDR3 spans 14 amino acids. CDR1 SGHAT and CDR2 FQNNGV come from the germline V gene. V was cut by 5 bases and J by 1 base, with 12 bases left in between.

The gene calls are TRBV10-2 and TRBJ1-5; D ambiguous. V was shortened by 4 bases and J by 0 bases, with 7 bases between the two germline ends. This CDR3 region has 14 residues. Germline CDR1 reads WSHSY; CDR2 reads SAAADI. CDR3 sequence reads: CASSAQYSNQPQHF. The CDR3 coding sequence is TGCGCCAGCAGTGCACAGTATAGCAATCAGCCCCAGCATTTT.

This clonotype has just a few counts. This rearrangement joins TRBV19 to TRBJ1-5; D may be TRBD1 (5 bases). From germline, CDR1 is LNHDA and CDR2 SQIVND (reference sequence). Deletions cut 3 bases from V and 6 bases from J, with 21 bases between. The CDR3 is 17 amino acids. The CDR3 here is CASSIPTQWGGSQPQHF. In DNA, the CDR3 is TGTGCCAGTAGTATCCCAACACAGTGGGGCGGCAGTCAGCCCCAGCATTTT. Full variable domain (outside the CDR3, taken from reference TRBV19 and TRBJ1-5): DGGITQSPKYLFRKEGQNVTLSCEQNLNHDAMYWYRQDPGQGLRLIYYSQIVNDFQKGDIAEGYSVSREKKESFPLTVTSAQKNPTAFYLCASSIPTQWGGSQPQHFGDGTRLSIL.

On this clonotype: This may arise from a read error, as a much more abundant clone is one base away. Likely a read error: the CDR3 ends without its conserved phenylalanine or tryptophan. V gene TRBV7-2 combines with J gene TRBJ2-2, with TRBD1 identical over 9 bases. The CDR3 sequence is 15 residues long. Germline CDR1 is SGHTA and CDR2 is FQGNSA. V was pared by 4 bases and J by 4 bases, with 4 bases of the junction left unmatched. The CDR3 loop is CASSYRTGATGELFY. The CDR3 coding sequence is TGTGCCAGCAGCTACCGGACAGGGGCCACCGGGGAGCTGTTTTAT.

V gene TRBV4-1 combines with J gene TRBJ2-7; no definite D call. Trimming removed 4 bases from V and 2 bases from J, with 12 bases in between. CDR3 length equals 14 residues. Germline lookup yields CDR1 MGHRA and CDR2 YSYEKL. CDR3 in DNA: TGCGCCAGCAGCCGCCACATCAGCCCCTACGAGCAGTACTTC. This encodes CASSRHISPYEQYF.

In this sample, this clonotype turned up a few times. This sequence joins TRBV24-1 and TRBJ1-2, with TRBD1 matching 7 bases. J lost 4 bases, V lost 5 bases, and 9 bases had no gene match. The CDR3 is made up of 15 amino acids. Per germline, CDR1 KGHDR and CDR2 SFDVKD. DNA of the CDR3: TGTGCCACCAGTGCTTATCCCACAGGGGCCTATGGCTACACCTTC. This encodes CATSAYPTGAYGYTF.

This clonotype was recorded at least ten times. The chain joins TRBV12-3 or TRBV12-4 to TRBJ2-5, with 7 bases that match TRBD1. Unmatched junction bases numbered 7, after V lost 7 bases and J lost 2 bases. The CDR3 extends over 14 amino acids. CDR3 sequence: CASTSDRSQETQYF. As DNA, the CDR3 is TGTGCCAGCACCTCGGACAGGTCGCAAGAGACCCAGTACTTC.

Many counts were recorded for this clonotype. The CDR3 spells CASSLGSGVVGEQFF. CDR3 coding DNA: TGTGCCAGCAGCTTAGGTAGCGGGGTGGTTGGCGAGCAGTTCTTC. This sequence joins TRBV7-6 and TRBJ2-1, with TRBD2 identical over 8 bases. This CDR3 comprises 15 residues. CDR1 is SGHVS and CDR2 is FNYEAQ in the germline V gene. Germline trimming cut 1 base from V and 10 bases from J; bases unmatched to any gene: 9.